A selection of T cell receptor beta chains follows, all from one sample in a study of T cell repertoires in aging, cancer and after chemotherapy. TCRdb recomputed calls from the multiplex PCR reads with MiXCR, one row per CDR3 protein. The sample holds approximately 4,900 distinct CDR3 sequences, approximately 30% seen once. Sequencing was done on a sample of blood. Source of these receptors: a human donor in good health. Both conserved end residues are part of each CDR3. Each record gives: clone size, V gene, D gene, J gene, CDR3 protein, CDR3 DNA. A D gene is named only where the DNA matches it firmly. A clone size is listed for some rows: how often the clone was seen (once, few, many), or a class if it is expanded.

>medium-sized|TRBV18|.|TRBJ1-1
CASSPQPMNTEAFF
TGTGCCAGCTCACCACAGCCTATGAACACTGAAGCTTTCTTT
>.|TRBV24-1|TRBD1|TRBJ2-3
CATSDRQGMTDTQYF
TGTGCCACCAGTGATCGACAGGGGATGACAGATACGCAGTATTTT
>.|TRBV11-2|TRBD1|TRBJ2-2
CASSLGTGLSGELFF
TGTGCCAGCAGTCTCGGGACAGGGCTGTCAGGGGAGCTGTTTTTT
>few|TRBV11-1|TRBD1|TRBJ2-7
CASSQAGTGDYEQYF
TGTGCCAGCAGCCAAGCGGGGACAGGGGACTACGAGCAGTACTTC
>.|TRBV28|TRBD1|TRBJ2-7
CASRTGQGQHEQYF
TGTGCCAGCAGAACGGGACAGGGGCAACACGAGCAGTACTTC
>few|TRBV7-2|TRBD1|TRBJ2-1
CASSQRQGSGNEQFF
TGTGCCAGCAGCCAAAGACAGGGATCGGGTAATGAGCAGTTCTTC
>few|TRBV30|.|TRBJ1-2
CAWSAPPTYGYTF
TGTGCCTGGAGTGCCCCACCCACCTATGGCTACACCTTC
>once|TRBV6-1|TRBD2|TRBJ2-4
CASSPGLAALAKNIQYF
TGTGCCAGCAGCCCGGGACTAGCGGCCTTAGCCAAAAACATTCAGTACTTC
>medium-sized|TRBV19|TRBD2|TRBJ2-7
CASSIGGTSVYEQYF
TGTGCCAGTAGTATAGGGGGGACTAGCGTATACGAGCAGTACTTC
>few|TRBV6-1|.|TRBJ1-3
CASSRTGARGGGNTIYF
TGTGCCAGCAGTCGCACCGGGGCCCGAGGAGGAGGAAACACCATATATTTT
>.|TRBV7-9|TRBD2|TRBJ2-7
CASSTIPGTSGTQTYEQYF
TGTGCCAGCAGCACGATACCTGGGACTAGCGGGACCCAGACCTACGAGCAGTACTTC
>medium-sized|TRBV15|.|TRBJ1-2
CATSRDQGSSYGYTF
TGTGCCACCAGCAGAGACCAGGGCTCCTCCTATGGCTACACCTTC
>few|TRBV5-1|TRBD1|TRBJ2-7
CASSPGQGEAEQYF
TGCGCCAGCAGCCCGGGACAGGGGGAGGCCGAGCAGTACTTC
>once|TRBV7-2|.|TRBJ2-2
CASSLGGTANTGELFF
TGTGCCAGCAGCTTAGGCGGGACAGCGAACACCGGGGAGCTGTTTTTT
>medium-sized|TRBV7-6|.|TRBJ1-4
CASSPTPLINEKLFF
TGTGCCAGCAGCCCCACCCCCCTGATTAATGAAAAACTGTTTTTT
>large|TRBV11-1|TRBD1|TRBJ2-6
CASSPTGAGANVLTF
TGTGCCAGCAGTCCGACAGGGGCTGGGGCCAACGTCCTGACTTTC
>.|TRBV11-2|.|TRBJ2-3
CASSPWTDRTDTQYF
TGTGCCAGCAGCCCGTGGACTGACAGAACAGATACGCAGTATTTT
>.|TRBV6-5|TRBD2|TRBJ2-4
CATISLTGGGNIQYF
TGTGCCACCATTTCCCTGACGGGAGGAGGTAACATTCAGTACTTC
>medium-sized|TRBV30|.|TRBJ1-5
CAWSRGFGNQPQHF
TGTGCCTGGAGCCGGGGATTTGGGAATCAGCCCCAGCATTTT
>medium-sized|TRBV5-6|.|TRBJ2-3
CASSFGHSPDTQYF
TGTGCCAGCAGCTTTGGACATTCCCCAGATACGCAGTATTTT
>.|TRBV5-6|.|TRBJ1-3
CASSLRDGSGNTIYF
TGTGCCAGCAGCTTGAGGGACGGCTCTGGAAACACCATATATTTT
>medium-sized|TRBV27|.|TRBJ2-1
CASSLGSGYNEQFF
TGTGCCAGCAGTTTGGGTTCGGGCTACAATGAGCAGTTCTTC
>.|TRBV28|.|TRBJ2-1
CASSSRDLPRPNEQFF
TGTGCCAGCAGTTCCCGGGACCTGCCTCGCCCAAATGAGCAGTTCTTC
>.|TRBV7-6|.|TRBJ1-1
CASSTPGMNTEAFF
TGTGCCAGCAGCACCCCCGGCATGAACACTGAAGCTTTCTTT
>few|TRBV7-2|.|TRBJ1-2
CASSKGRDVYGYTF
TGTGCCAGCAGCAAGGGGCGGGATGTCTATGGCTACACCTTC
>medium-sized|TRBV5-6|.|TRBJ2-7
CASSLSGNSYEQYF
TGTGCCAGCAGCTTGTCAGGCAACTCCTACGAGCAGTACTTC
>medium-sized|TRBV6-1|TRBD2|TRBJ2-2
CASSWLAGVANTGELFF
TGTGCCAGCAGTTGGCTAGCGGGGGTCGCGAACACCGGGGAGCTGTTTTTT
>medium-sized|TRBV29-1|.|TRBJ2-5
CSVEDPPGGRQETQYF
TGCAGCGTTGAAGACCCCCCAGGGGGGAGGCAAGAGACCCAGTACTTC
>.|TRBV4-1|.|TRBJ2-7
CASSPLVGGYEQYF
TGCGCCAGCAGCCCTCTGGTAGGAGGGTACGAGCAGTACTTC
>.|TRBV12-3/TRBV12-4|TRBD1|TRBJ1-1
CASSSSPGGYNTEAFF
TGTGCCAGCAGTTCCTCCCCAGGGGGCTATAACACTGAAGCTTTCTTT
>medium-sized|TRBV7-2|.|TRBJ1-6
CASSLGGTQGSPLHF
TGTGCCAGCAGCTTAGGCGGAACGCAAGGTTCACCCCTCCACTTT
>few|TRBV5-1|.|TRBJ2-4
CASSLGAKKGNIQYF
TGCGCCAGCAGCTTGGGAGCCAAAAAAGGGAACATTCAGTACTTC
>few|TRBV20-1|.|TRBJ1-6
CSARVSGRENSPLHF
TGCAGTGCTAGAGTCTCGGGCAGGGAGAATTCACCCCTCCACTTT
>medium-sized|TRBV5-4|.|TRBJ1-2
CASSFDPGNYGYTF
TGTGCCAGCAGCTTTGATCCGGGTAACTATGGCTACACCTTC
>few|TRBV27|TRBD1|TRBJ1-2
CASRKTGGDGGYTF
TGTGCCAGCAGAAAGACAGGGGGCGATGGGGGCTACACCTTC
>medium-sized|TRBV30|TRBD1|TRBJ1-2
CAWSIPGQGYGYTF
TGTGCCTGGAGCATCCCGGGACAGGGCTATGGCTACACCTTC
>.|TRBV7-2|.|TRBJ2-7
CASSLEDGSYEQYF
TGTGCCAGCAGCTTAGAGGACGGCTCCTACGAGCAGTACTTC
>medium-sized|TRBV6-1|.|TRBJ2-2
CASSAVHYTSNTGELFF
TGTGCCAGCAGTGCTGTCCACTATACCTCGAACACCGGGGAGCTGTTTTTT
>medium-sized|TRBV19|TRBD1|TRBJ1-3
CASSRVQGASGNTIYF
TGTGCCAGTAGTAGAGTACAGGGGGCTTCTGGAAACACCATATATTTT
>.|TRBV25-1|.|TRBJ2-1
CASSVGGPNEQFF
TGTGCCAGCAGTGTGGGGGGCCCAAATGAGCAGTTCTTC
>few|TRBV4-3|.|TRBJ1-4
CASSQVGMDATNEKLFF
TGCGCCAGCAGCCAAGTCGGGATGGACGCAACTAATGAAAAACTGTTTTTT
>few|TRBV10-3|.|TRBJ2-3
CAIRDSTDTQYF
TGTGCCATTCGGGATAGCACAGATACGCAGTATTTT
>medium-sized|TRBV27|.|TRBJ1-6
CASSSGAFSYLHF
TGTGCCAGCAGTTCCGGAGCCTTTTCGTACCTCCACTTT
>few|TRBV9|TRBD2|TRBJ2-5
CASSSPQAGGVETQYF
TGTGCCAGCAGCTCACCCCAGGCGGGAGGGGTGGAGACCCAGTACTTC
>medium-sized|TRBV19|.|TRBJ1-2
CASSTPGRTNYGYTF
TGTGCCAGTAGTACCCCGGGACGGACTAACTATGGCTACACCTTC
>medium-sized|TRBV6-2/TRBV6-3|.|TRBJ2-7
CASSYGLPSYEQYF
TGTGCCAGCAGTTACGGACTCCCCTCCTACGAGCAGTACTTC
>.|TRBV5-6|TRBD1|TRBJ2-7
CASSSQDRVYEQYF
TGTGCCAGCAGCTCCCAAGACAGGGTCTACGAGCAGTACTTC
>.|TRBV18|TRBD1|TRBJ2-7
CASSPPRPRHMTGGGRTNYEQYF
TGTGCCAGCTCACCACCGAGACCCAGACATATGACAGGGGGTGGTAGGACTAACTACGAGCAGTACTTC
>.|TRBV12-3/TRBV12-4|.|TRBJ2-5
CASTGSAQETQYF
TGTGCCAGCACCGGTAGCGCCCAAGAGACCCAGTACTTC
>.|TRBV12-3/TRBV12-4|.|TRBJ1-4
CASSPLGGVEKLFF
TGTGCCAGCAGTCCCCTAGGGGGGGTCGAAAAACTGTTTTTT
>medium-sized|TRBV19|.|TRBJ1-5
CASSQPPGPAQHF
TGTGCCAGTAGTCAACCACCGGGCCCGGCCCAGCATTTT
>.|TRBV20-1|TRBD2|TRBJ2-7
CSVLTSGTNEQYF
TGCAGTGTTCTGACTAGCGGGACGAACGAGCAGTACTTC